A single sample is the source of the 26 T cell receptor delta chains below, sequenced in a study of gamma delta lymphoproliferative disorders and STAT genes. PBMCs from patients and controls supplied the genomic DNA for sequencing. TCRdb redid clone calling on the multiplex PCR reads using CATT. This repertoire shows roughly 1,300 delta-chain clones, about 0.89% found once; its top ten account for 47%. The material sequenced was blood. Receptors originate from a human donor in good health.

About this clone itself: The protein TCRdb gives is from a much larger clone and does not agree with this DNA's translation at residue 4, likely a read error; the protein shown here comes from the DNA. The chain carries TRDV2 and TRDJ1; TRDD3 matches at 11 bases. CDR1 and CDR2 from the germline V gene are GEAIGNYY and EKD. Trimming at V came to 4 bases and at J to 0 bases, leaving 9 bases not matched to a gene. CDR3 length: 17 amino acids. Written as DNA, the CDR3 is TGTGCCTGTGAGACCCTACGACTGGGGGATAACACCGATAAACTCATCTTT. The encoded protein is CACETLRLGDNTDKLIF.

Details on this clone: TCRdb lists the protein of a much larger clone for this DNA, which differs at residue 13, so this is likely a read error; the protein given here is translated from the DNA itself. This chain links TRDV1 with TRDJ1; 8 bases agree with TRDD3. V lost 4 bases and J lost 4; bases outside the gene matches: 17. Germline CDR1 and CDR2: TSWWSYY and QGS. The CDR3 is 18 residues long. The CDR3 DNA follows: TGTGCTCTTGGGGGACAGGCTGGGGGGGATAAGACGATCGATAAACTCATCTTT. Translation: CALGGQAGGDKTIDKLIF.

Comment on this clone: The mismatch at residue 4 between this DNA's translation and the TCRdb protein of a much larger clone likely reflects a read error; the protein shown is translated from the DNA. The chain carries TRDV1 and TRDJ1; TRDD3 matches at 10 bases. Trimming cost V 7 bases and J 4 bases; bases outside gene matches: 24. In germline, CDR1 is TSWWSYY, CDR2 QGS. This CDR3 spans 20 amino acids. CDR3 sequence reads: CALEVAFLSGGYATIDKLIF. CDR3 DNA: TGTGCTCTTGAGGTCGCCTTCCTATCGGGGGGATACGCCACGATCGATAAACTCATCTTT.

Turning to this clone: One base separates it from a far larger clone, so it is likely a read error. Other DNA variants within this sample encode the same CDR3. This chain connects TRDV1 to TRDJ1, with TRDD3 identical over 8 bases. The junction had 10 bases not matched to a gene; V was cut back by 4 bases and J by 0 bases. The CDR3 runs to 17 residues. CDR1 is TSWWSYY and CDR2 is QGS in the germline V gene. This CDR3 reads CALGVTYTGGYTDKLIF. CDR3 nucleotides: TGTGCTCTTGGGGTGACCTACACTGGGGGTTACACCGATAAACTCATCTTT.

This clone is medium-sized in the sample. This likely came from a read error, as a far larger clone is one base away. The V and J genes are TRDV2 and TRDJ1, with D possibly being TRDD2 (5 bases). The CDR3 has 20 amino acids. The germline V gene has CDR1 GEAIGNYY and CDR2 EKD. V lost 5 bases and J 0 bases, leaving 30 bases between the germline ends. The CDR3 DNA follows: TGTGCCTGTGGCACTATGAGCTCCTATGGAGCCAACTATTACACCGATAAACTCATCTTT. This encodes CACGTMSSYGANYYTDKLIF.

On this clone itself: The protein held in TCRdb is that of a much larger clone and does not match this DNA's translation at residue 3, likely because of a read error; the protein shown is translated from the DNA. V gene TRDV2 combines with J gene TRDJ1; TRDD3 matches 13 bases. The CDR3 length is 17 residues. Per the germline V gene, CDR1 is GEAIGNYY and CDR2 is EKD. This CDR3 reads CASDVLLGDTHTDKLIF. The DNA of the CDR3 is TGTGCCAGTGACGTGCTACTGGGGGATACGCACACCGATAAACTCATCTTT.

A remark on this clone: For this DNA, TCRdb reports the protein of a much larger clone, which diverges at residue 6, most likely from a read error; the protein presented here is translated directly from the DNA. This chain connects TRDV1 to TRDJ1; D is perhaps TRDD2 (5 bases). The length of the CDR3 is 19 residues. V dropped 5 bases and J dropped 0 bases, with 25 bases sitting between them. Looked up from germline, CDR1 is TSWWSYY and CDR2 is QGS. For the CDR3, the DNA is TGTGCTCTTGGGCCTTTCCTGTACGTTTTGGTTCCGTACACCGATAAACTCATCTTT. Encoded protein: CALGPFLYVLVPYTDKLIF.

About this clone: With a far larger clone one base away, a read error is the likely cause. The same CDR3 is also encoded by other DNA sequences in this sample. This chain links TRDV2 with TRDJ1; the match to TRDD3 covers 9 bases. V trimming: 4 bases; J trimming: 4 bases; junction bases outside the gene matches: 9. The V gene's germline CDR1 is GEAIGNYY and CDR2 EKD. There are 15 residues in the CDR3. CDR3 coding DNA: TGTGCCTGTGATACCGTGGGGGATATCGGCGATAAACTCATCTTT. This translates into CACDTVGDIGDKLIF.

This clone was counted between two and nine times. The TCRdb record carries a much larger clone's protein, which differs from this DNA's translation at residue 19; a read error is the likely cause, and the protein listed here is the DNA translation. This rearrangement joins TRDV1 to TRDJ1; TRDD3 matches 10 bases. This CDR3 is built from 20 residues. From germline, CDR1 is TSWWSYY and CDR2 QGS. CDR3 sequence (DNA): TGTGCTCTTGGGGTCGCCTTCCTATCGGGGGGATACGCCACGATCGATAAACTCACCTTT. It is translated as CALGVAFLSGGYATIDKLTF.

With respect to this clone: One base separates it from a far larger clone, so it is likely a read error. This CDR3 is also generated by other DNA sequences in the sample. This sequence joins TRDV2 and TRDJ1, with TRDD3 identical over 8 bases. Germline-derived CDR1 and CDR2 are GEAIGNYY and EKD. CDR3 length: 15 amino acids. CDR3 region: CACVTGGIWTDKLIF. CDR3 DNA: TGTGCTTGTGTAACTGGGGGGATATGGACCGATAAACTCATCTTT.

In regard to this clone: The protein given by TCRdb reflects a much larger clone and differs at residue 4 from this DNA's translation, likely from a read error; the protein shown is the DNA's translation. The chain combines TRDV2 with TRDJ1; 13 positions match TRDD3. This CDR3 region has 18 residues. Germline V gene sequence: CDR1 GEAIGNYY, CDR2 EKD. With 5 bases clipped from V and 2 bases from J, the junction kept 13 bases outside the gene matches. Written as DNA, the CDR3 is TGTGCCTGTGGCGCCCTACTGGGGGATACGGACTTAACCGATAAACTCATCTTT. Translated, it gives CACGALLGDTDLTDKLIF.

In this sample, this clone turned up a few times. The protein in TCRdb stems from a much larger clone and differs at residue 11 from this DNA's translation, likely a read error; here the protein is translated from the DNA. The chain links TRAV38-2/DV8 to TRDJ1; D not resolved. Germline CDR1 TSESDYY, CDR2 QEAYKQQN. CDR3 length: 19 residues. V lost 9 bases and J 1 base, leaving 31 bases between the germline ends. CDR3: CAFMKPQGGGCGFTDKLIF. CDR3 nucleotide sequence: TGTGCTTTCATGAAGCCACAGGGTGGCGGGTGTGGGTTCACCGATAAACTCATCTTT.

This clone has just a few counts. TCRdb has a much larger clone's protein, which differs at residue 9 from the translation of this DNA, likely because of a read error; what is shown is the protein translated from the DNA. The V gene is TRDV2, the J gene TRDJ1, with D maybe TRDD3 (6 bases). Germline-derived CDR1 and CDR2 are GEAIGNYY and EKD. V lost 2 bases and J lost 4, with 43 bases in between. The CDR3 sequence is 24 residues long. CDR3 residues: CACDSLNWEIRDQGEGWALDKLIF. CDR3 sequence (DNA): TGTGCCTGTGACAGCCTTAACTGGGAGATACGCGATCAGGGCGAAGGTTGGGCGCTCGATAAACTCATCTTT.

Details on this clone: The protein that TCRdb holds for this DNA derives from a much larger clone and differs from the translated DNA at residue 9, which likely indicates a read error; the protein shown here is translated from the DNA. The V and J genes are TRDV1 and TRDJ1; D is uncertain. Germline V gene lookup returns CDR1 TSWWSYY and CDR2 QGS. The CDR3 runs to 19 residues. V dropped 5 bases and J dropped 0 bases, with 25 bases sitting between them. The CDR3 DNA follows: TGTGCTCTTGGGCCTTACCTGTACATTTTGGTTCCGTACACCGATAAACTCATCTTT. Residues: CALGPYLYILVPYTDKLIF.

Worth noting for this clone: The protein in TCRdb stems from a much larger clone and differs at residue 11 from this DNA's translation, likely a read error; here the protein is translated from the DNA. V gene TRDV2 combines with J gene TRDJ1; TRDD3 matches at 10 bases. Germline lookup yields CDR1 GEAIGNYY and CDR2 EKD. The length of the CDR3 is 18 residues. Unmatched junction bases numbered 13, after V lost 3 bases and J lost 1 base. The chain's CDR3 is CACDSVHLGDMFTDKLIF. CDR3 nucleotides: TGTGCCTGTGACTCAGTCCATCTGGGGGATATGTTCACCGATAAACTCATCTTT.

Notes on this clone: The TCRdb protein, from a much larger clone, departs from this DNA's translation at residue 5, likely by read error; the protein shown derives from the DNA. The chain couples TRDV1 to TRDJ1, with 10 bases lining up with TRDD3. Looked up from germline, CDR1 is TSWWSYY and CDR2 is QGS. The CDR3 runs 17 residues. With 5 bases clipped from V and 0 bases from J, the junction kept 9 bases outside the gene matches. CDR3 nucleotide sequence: TGTGCTCTTGGGATGACCTACACTGGGGGATACACCGATAAACTCATCTTT. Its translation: CALGMTYTGGYTDKLIF.

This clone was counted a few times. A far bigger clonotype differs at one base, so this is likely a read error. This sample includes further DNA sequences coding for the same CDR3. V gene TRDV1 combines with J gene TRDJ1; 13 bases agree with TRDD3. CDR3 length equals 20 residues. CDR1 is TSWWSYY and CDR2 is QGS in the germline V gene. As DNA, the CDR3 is TGTGCTCTTGGGGAACTAGAATACCCTCGCCGTACTGGGGGATACGATAAGCTCATCTTT. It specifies CALGELEYPRRTGGYDKLIF.

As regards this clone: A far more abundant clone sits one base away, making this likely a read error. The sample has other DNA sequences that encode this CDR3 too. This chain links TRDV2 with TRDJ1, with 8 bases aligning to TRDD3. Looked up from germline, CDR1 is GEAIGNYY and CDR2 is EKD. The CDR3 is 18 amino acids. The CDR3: CACDTVGLLGANTDKLIF. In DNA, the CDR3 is TGTGCCTGTGACACCGTGGGGTTACTGGGGGCTAACACCGATAAACTTATCTTT.

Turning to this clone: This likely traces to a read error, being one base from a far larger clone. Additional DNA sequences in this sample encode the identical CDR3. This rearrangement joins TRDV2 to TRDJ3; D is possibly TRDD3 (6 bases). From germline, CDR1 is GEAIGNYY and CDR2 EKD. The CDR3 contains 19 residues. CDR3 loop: CACDSTVGGVSWDTRQMFF. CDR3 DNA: TGTGCCTGTGACTCCACCGTGGGGGGGGTCTCCTGGGACACACGACAGATGTTTTTC.

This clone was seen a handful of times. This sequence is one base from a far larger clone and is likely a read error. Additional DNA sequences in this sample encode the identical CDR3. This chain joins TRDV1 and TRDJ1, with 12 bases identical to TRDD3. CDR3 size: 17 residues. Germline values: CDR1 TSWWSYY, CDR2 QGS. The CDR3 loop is CALGVTYTGGYTDKLIF. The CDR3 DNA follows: TGTGCTCTTGGGGTGACCTACACTGGGGGATACACCGATAAACTTATCTTT.

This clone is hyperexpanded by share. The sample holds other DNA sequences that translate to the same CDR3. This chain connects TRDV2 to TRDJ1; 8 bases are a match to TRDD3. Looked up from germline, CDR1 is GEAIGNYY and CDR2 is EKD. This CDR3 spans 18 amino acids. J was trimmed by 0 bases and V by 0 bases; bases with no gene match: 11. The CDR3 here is CACDTVGLLGANTDKLIF. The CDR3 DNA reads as TGTGCCTGTGACACCGTGGGGTTACTGGGGGCTAACACCGATAAACTCATCTTT.

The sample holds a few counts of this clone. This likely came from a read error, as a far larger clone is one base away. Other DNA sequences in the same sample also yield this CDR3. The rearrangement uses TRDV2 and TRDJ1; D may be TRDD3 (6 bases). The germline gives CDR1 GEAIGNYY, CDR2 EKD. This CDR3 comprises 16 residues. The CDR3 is CACDTVGARGTDKLIF. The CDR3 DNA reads TGTGCCTGCGACACCGTGGGGGCCCGGGGAACCGATAAACTCATCTTT.

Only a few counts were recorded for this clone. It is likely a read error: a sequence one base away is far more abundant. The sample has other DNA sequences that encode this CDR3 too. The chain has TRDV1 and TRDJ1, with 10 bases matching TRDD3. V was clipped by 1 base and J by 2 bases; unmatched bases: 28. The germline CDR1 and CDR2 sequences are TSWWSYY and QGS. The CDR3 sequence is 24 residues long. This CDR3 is CALGERPVPLPIVWGIPDTDKLIF. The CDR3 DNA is TGTGCTCTTGGGGAACGGCCCGTCCCCCTTCCCATTGTTTGGGGGATACCGGATACCGATAAACTCATCTTT.

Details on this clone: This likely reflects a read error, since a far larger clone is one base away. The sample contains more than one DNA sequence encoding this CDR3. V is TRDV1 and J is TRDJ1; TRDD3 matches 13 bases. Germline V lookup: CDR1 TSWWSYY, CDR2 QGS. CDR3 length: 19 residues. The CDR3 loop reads CALGEQPLLGDTYTDKLIF. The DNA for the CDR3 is TGTGCCCTTGGGGAACAGCCCCTACTGGGGGATACGTACACCGATAAACTCATCTTT.

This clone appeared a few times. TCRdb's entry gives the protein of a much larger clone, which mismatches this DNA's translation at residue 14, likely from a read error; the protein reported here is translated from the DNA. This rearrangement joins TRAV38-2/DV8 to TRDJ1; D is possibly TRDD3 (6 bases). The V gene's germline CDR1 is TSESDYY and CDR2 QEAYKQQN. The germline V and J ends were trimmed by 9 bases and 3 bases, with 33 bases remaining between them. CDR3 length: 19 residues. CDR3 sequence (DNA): TGTGCTTTCATGAAGCCACAGGGTGGCGGGTGGGGGTTCGCCGATAAACTCATCTTT. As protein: CAFMKPQGGGWGFADKLIF.

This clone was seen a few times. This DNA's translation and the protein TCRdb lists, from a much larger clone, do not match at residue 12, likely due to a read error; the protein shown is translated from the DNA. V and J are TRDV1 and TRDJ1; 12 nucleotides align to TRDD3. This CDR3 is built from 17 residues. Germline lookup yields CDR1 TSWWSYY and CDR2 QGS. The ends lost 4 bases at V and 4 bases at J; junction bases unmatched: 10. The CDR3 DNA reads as TGTGCTCTTGGGGTGACCTACACTGGGGGATACATCGATAAACTCATCTTT. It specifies CALGVTYTGGYIDKLIF.